This T cell receptor beta chain was sequenced for a study of blood T cell repertoires in COVID-19. At the level of the study: Collection of acute and convalescent COVID-19 samples took place in the United States, Italy and Spain.

The CDR3 contains 15 residues. Germline CDR1 MNHEY, CDR2 SVGEGT. Trimming took off 0 bases at V and 7 bases at J, with 10 bases between the two ends. In the original analysis: Nucleated cell counts were estimated from reference gene primer amplification. Sequenced by immunoSEQ multiplex PCR; TCRdb stores in-frame clones only, minus some. Clone size and the V and J calls come from that table; the DNA yielded D and trimming. The sample has 20,000 to 30,000 clones, about 75% seen once. The chain combines TRBV6-2 or TRBV6-3 with TRBJ1-6, with D tentatively TRBD1 (6 bases). Sequencing input: peripheral blood. This receptor was obtained from a man aged 80 or over with active or convalescent COVID-19. CDR3 region: CASSYSRTANSPLHF. The DNA for the CDR3 is TGTGCCAGCAGTTACTCTCGGACAGCGAATTCACCCCTCCACTTT.